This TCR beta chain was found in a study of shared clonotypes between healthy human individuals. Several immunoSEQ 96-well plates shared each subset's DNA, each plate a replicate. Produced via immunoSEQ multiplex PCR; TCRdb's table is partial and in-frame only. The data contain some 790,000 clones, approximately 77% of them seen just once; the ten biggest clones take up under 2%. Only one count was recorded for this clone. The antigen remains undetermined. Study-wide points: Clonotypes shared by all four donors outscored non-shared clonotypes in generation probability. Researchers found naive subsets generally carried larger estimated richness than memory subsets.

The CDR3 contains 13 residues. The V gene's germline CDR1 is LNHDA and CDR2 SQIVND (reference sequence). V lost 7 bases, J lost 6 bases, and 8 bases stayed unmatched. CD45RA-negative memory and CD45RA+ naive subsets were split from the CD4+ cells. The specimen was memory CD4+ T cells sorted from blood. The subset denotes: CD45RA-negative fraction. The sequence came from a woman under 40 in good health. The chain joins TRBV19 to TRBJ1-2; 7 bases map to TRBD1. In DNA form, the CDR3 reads TGTGCCAGTAAGGGGGCAGACCCCCATGGCTACACCTTC. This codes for CASKGADPHGYTF.